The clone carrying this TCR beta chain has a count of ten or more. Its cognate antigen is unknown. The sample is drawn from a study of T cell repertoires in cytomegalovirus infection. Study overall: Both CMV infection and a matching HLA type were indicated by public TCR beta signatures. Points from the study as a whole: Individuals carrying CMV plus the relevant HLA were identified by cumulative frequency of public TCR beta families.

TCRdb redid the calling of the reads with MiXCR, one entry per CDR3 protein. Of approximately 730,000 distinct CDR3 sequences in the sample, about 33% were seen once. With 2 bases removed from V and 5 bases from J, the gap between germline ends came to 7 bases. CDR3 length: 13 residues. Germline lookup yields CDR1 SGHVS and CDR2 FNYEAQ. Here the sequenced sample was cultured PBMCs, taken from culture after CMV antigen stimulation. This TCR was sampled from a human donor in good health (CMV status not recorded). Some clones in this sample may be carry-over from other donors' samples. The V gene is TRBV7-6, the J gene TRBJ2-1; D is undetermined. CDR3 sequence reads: CASSLSRHNEQFF. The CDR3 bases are TGTGCCAGCAGCTTATCCAGACACAATGAGCAGTTCTTC.